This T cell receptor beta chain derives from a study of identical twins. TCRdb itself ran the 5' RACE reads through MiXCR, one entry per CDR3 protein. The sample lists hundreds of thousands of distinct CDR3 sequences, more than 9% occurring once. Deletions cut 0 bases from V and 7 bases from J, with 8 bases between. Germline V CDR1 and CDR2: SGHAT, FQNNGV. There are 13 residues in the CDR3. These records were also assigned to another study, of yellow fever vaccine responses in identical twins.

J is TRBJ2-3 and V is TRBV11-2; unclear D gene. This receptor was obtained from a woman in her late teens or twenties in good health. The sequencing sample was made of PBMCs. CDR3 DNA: TGTGCCAGCAGCTTAGAGGGGAAGTATACGCAGTATTTT. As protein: CASSLEGKYTQYF.